The rows below give T cell receptor beta chains drawn from one sample of a study of T cell repertoires in cytomegalovirus infection. TCRdb re-called the reads with MiXCR, one entry per CDR3 protein. The sample lists approximately 500,000 distinct CDR3 sequences; 16% were seen once. Sample: CD8+ T cells from PBMCs. These receptors originate from a human donor in good health (CMV status not recorded). Some clones in this sample may be carry-over from other donors' samples. Each CDR3 is given with its conserved first and last residue. Each record gives: J gene, CDR3 length, D gene, V gene, clone size, CDR3 DNA, CDR3 protein. The D gene is left open where the match is weak. A row's size may be missing; if present it is once, few, many or a size class.

TRBJ2-1 | 17 | TRBD2 | TRBV7-9 | many | TGTGCCAGCAGAGCAATAGCGGGAGAATTCAATTACAATGAGCAGTTCTTC | CASRAIAGEFNYNEQFF
TRBJ2-1 | 14 | NA | TRBV12-3/TRBV12-4 | many | TGTGCCAGCAGCCTGGACCCTCTCTACAATGAGCAGTTCTTC | CASSLDPLYNEQFF
TRBJ2-1 | 15 | NA | TRBV11-2 | few | TGTGCCAGCAACCTATGGCAGGGGAAGAACAATGAGCAGTTCTTC | CASNLWQGKNNEQFF
TRBJ1-2 | 12 | NA | TRBV30 | NA | TGTGCCTGGAGTGCAGGGGTGGTCGGCTACACCTTC | CAWSAGVVGYTF
TRBJ2-7 | 16 | TRBD1 | TRBV6-1 | NA | TGTGCCAGCACGCTGGAGCCGGACAGGAAATGGGGGGAGCAGTACTTC | CASTLEPDRKWGEQYF
TRBJ1-2 | 15 | NA | TRBV12-3/TRBV12-4 | NA | TGTGCCAGCAGTTTCTCCGGAGAGCGGATGGGAGGCTACACCTTC | CASSFSGERMGGYTF
TRBJ1-5 | 17 | TRBD1 | TRBV9 | NA | TGTGCCAGCAGCGTAGTGTACAGGGGGCTTTGGGATCAGCCCCAGCATTTT | CASSVVYRGLWDQPQHF
TRBJ1-2 | 13 | NA | TRBV6-6 | few | TGTGCCAGCGTCCCGGACAGCTTCTATGGCTACACCTTC | CASVPDSFYGYTF
TRBJ1-2 | 11 | NA | TRBV10-1 | few | TGCGCCAGCAGCCCCTTCGTCGGCTACACCTTC | CASSPFVGYTF
TRBJ1-6 | 16 | NA | TRBV2 | few | TGTGCCAGCAGTGGAGCCTACAGCTCCTATAATTCACCCCTCCACTTT | CASSGAYSSYNSPLHF
TRBJ1-1 | 17 | NA | TRBV19 | many | TGTGCCAGTAGTATAGTAACAGACTACCAGCGGGACACTGAAGCTTTCTTT | CASSIVTDYQRDTEAFF
TRBJ2-4 | 14 | TRBD1 | TRBV29-1 | NA | TGCAGCGTCGCCGGGACAGGGGCCAAAAACATTCAGTACTTC | CSVAGTGAKNIQYF
TRBJ1-1 | 13 | NA | TRBV4-1 | NA | TGCGCCAGCAGCCAAGCCTCCCGCCGGGTAGCTTTCTTT | CASSQASRRVAFF
TRBJ2-5 | 17 | TRBD2 | TRBV11-2 | many | TGTGCCAGCAGCTTGGGACTAGCGAGGAACGGGAAAGAGACCCAGTACTTC | CASSLGLARNGKETQYF
TRBJ2-3 | 13 | NA | TRBV12-3/TRBV12-4 | many | TGTGCCAGCAGTTCTAGGGATCAAGATACGCAGTATTTT | CASSSRDQDTQYF
TRBJ1-1 | 14 | TRBD1 | TRBV7-6 | many | TGTGCCAGCAGCCAGACAGGGCAGAACACTGAAGCTTTCTTT | CASSQTGQNTEAFF
TRBJ2-2 | 13 | NA | TRBV7-9 | many | TGTGCCAGCAGCGGCTCGACTAGCGGGGAGCTGTTTTTT | CASSGSTSGELFF
TRBJ2-1 | 15 | NA | TRBV2 | NA | TGTGCCAGCCCTGGGGGGCGGAGCTCCTACAATGAGCAGTTCTTC | CASPGGRSSYNEQFF
TRBJ2-7 | 17 | NA | TRBV7-9 | many | TGTGCCAGCAGCTTAGGGGGCGAGGGACTTCGATCCTACGAGCAGTACTTC | CASSLGGEGLRSYEQYF
TRBJ2-3 | 16 | TRBD2 | TRBV10-3 | many | TGTGCCATCAGTGAGTCGCGAGCGGGACCGTGGGATACGCAGTATTTT | CAISESRAGPWDTQYF
TRBJ2-7 | 14 | NA | TRBV14 | few | TGTGCCAGCAGCCAAGATCGGGTCCCCTACGAGCAGTACTTC | CASSQDRVPYEQYF
TRBJ2-1 | 13 | NA | TRBV19 | many | TGTGCCAGTAGTATCGGGCAGATAAATGAGCAGTTCTTC | CASSIGQINEQFF
TRBJ1-1 | 13 | NA | TRBV7-9 | many | TGTGCCAGCAGGGTCGGCGGTGGGACTGAAGCTTTCTTT | CASRVGGGTEAFF
TRBJ1-4 | 14 | NA | TRBV5-4 | NA | TGTGCCAGCAGCCGGAAGTACGGGGATGAAAAACTGTTTTTT | CASSRKYGDEKLFF
TRBJ1-5 | 15 | TRBD1 | TRBV6-2/TRBV6-3 | many | TGTGCCAGCAGTACGGGACAGGGAATCAATCAGCCCCAGCATTTT | CASSTGQGINQPQHF
TRBJ2-2 | 14 | NA | TRBV27 | NA | TGTGCCAGCAGTCCCGGGTTCAACACCGGGGAGCTGTTTTTT | CASSPGFNTGELFF
TRBJ2-3 | 19 | TRBD2 | TRBV6-2/TRBV6-3 | NA | TGTGCCAGCAGCTTCGGACTAGCGGGAGGGCCGGGCCCCACAGATACGCAGTATTTT | CASSFGLAGGPGPTDTQYF
TRBJ1-2 | 15 | NA | TRBV4-1 | NA | TGCGCCAGCAGCCAAGCCGCAGTCCCCGACAATGGCTACACCTTC | CASSQAAVPDNGYTF
TRBJ2-3 | 15 | NA | TRBV27 | many | TGTGCCACCCTCCCTCAGGGGGGACTCACAGATACGCAGTATTTT | CATLPQGGLTDTQYF
TRBJ2-3 | 12 | NA | TRBV12-5 | many | TGTGCTAGTGGTAAAAACACAGATACGCAGTATTTT | CASGKNTDTQYF
TRBJ1-5 | 15 | NA | TRBV6-1 | few | TGTGCCAGCACCGAACCCAGGGTACGCAATCAGCCCCAGCATTTT | CASTEPRVRNQPQHF
TRBJ2-5 | 15 | TRBD1 | TRBV7-6 | many | TGTGCCAGCAGTCCGGACAGGGGGTACCAGAGGACCCAGTACTTC | CASSPDRGYQRTQYF
TRBJ2-2 | 12 | NA | TRBV12-3/TRBV12-4 | many | TGTGCCAGCAGTTTGGGCCTTTGGGAGCTGTTTTTT | CASSLGLWELFF
TRBJ2-1 | 15 | TRBD2 | TRBV7-8 | many | TGTGCCAGCAGCCCCCCGACTAGCGGGAGTCATGAGCAGTTCTTC | CASSPPTSGSHEQFF
TRBJ2-7 | 16 | TRBD2 | TRBV6-6 | many | TGTGCCAGTATCCAACTAGCGGGAGGGCCGTCCTACGAGCAGTACTTC | CASIQLAGGPSYEQYF
TRBJ2-7 | 16 | TRBD1 | TRBV7-9 | many | TGTGCCAGCAGCTCCCCCGGGACAGGGTTTTGGTACGAGCAGTACTTC | CASSSPGTGFWYEQYF
TRBJ1-1 | 14 | NA | TRBV4-1 | NA | TGCGCCAGCACCCCGCTTGCGGGGGGCACTGAAGCTTTCTTT | CASTPLAGGTEAFF
TRBJ1-2 | 16 | NA | TRBV5-1 | few | TGCGCCAGCAGCTCCGCGATGGGGGCGCATCTGGATGGCTACACCTTC | CASSSAMGAHLDGYTF
TRBJ1-2 | 14 | NA | TRBV11-2 | few | TGTGCCAGCCCAATGATCCATCCCGGCTATGGCTACACCTTC | CASPMIHPGYGYTF
TRBJ2-1 | 16 | TRBD2 | TRBV20-1 | few | TGCAGTGCTACAAGGGATCTAGCGGGACTGTTCAATGAGCAGTTCTTC | CSATRDLAGLFNEQFF
TRBJ2-5 | 14 | NA | TRBV7-3 | many | TGTGCCAGCAGCACCAGCTCAGGAGAGGAGACCCAGTACTTC | CASSTSSGEETQYF
TRBJ2-3 | 15 | NA | TRBV7-9 | NA | TGTGCCAGCAGCTCAAGGGACATAAGCACAGATACGCAGTATTTT | CASSSRDISTDTQYF
TRBJ2-1 | 14 | TRBD1 | TRBV7-6 | many | TGTGCCAGCAGCTCCCTCACAGGGGCCAATGAGCAGTTCTTC | CASSSLTGANEQFF
TRBJ1-2 | 14 | TRBD1 | TRBV29-1 | few | TGCAGCGTTGGGAGGACAGGGCTGGACTATGGCTACACCTTC | CSVGRTGLDYGYTF
TRBJ2-1 | 13 | NA | TRBV14 | many | TGTGCCAGCAGCCCCCAGGGCGGGAATGAGCAGTTCTTC | CASSPQGGNEQFF
TRBJ2-7 | 16 | NA | TRBV4-1 | NA | TGCGCCAGCAGCCAAGCGCTCGGCGATCTAGGCTACGAGCAGTACTTC | CASSQALGDLGYEQYF
TRBJ1-2 | 11 | NA | TRBV2 | NA | TGTGCCAGCAAAAGGGCGGGTGGCTACACCTTC | CASKRAGGYTF
TRBJ1-1 | 14 | NA | TRBV6-6 | many | TGTGCCAGCAGTTACGGCAGGGTGAACACTGAAGCTTTCTTT | CASSYGRVNTEAFF
TRBJ2-7 | 18 | TRBD2 | TRBV7-9 | many | TGTGCCAGCAGCCCCCGGGACAGGGGACTAGCGGGGGCCTACGAGCAGTACTTC | CASSPRDRGLAGAYEQYF
TRBJ2-6 | 20 | NA | TRBV9 | NA | TGTGCCAGCAGCGTAGCCAAGAATAGGGTCAGGGTCTCTGGGGCCAACGTCCTGACTTTC | CASSVAKNRVRVSGANVLTF